This T cell receptor (beta chain) emerged from a study of cytomegalovirus exposure and HLA in healthy donors. Per germline, CDR1 SGDLS and CDR2 YYNGEE. Trimming shortened V by 4 bases and J by 5 bases, and 12 bases separated the two germline ends. The CDR3 spans 14 residues. The PCR had 60 Vbeta and 13 Jbeta primers. Sequencing was performed with immunoSEQ multiplex PCR; in TCRdb, only in-frame clones are kept and a portion is missing. The data hold about 200,000 clones, with around 80% observed a single time. Likely unrecorded immune exposures existed in these nominally healthy donors. Comment on this clone: Its antigen is currently unknown.

General study results and limits: What a later analysis showed was that several of the most significant clusters appeared linked to common viral pathogens. A later analysis showed HLA-associated TCR beta chains outstripping equally common others in clonal expansion. It has been reported that TCR beta sequences accurately predicted the HLA-A and HLA-B alleles of most subjects.

Input material: PBMCs. The TCR sequence derives from a young man in good health and CMV-seronegative. This sequence joins TRBV9 and TRBJ1-4; D gene unclear. CDR3 sequence (DNA): TGTGCCAGCAGCACCCGCCCAGCGAATGAAAAACTGTTTTTT. It specifies CASSTRPANEKLFF.